A selection of T cell receptor beta chains follows, all from one sample in a study of early T cells in non-severe SARS-CoV-2 infection. TCRdb redid the calling of the 5' RACE reads with MiXCR, one entry per CDR3 protein. This sample has around 50,000 distinct CDR3 sequences, with roughly 12% found just once. Input material: whole blood. These receptors all stem from an adult who was a healthcare worker with PCR-confirmed SARS-CoV-2 infection or an uninfected control (not recorded which). The CDR3 runs from the conserved cysteine through the conserved F or W. The D gene is left open where the match is weak. Some rows have no size entry. The others give once, few or many, or a class for an expanded clone.

d_gene	v_gene	abundance	j_gene	CDR3nt	CDR3aa
NA	TRBV20-1	many	TRBJ1-3	TGCAGTGCTAGAGAGCAGGTCTCTGGAAACACCATATATTTT	CSAREQVSGNTIYF
TRBD2	TRBV29-1	NA	TRBJ2-5	TGCAGCGTTGTGAGACTAGCGGGAGAGACCCAGTACTTC	CSVVRLAGETQYF
TRBD1	TRBV28	NA	TRBJ2-5	TGTGCCAGCAGTTTTGCAGGGGGCAGGAAGACCCAGTACTTC	CASSFAGGRKTQYF
NA	TRBV11-2	NA	TRBJ1-1	TGTGCCAGCAGCTTGGGGTCCAGCGGGAACACTGAAGCTTTCTTT	CASSLGSSGNTEAFF
NA	TRBV29-1	few	TRBJ1-4	TGCAGCGTTGAAGTAACTGGGTTGAAACTGTTTTTT	CSVEVTGLKLFF
NA	TRBV11-2	many	TRBJ2-7	TGTGCCAGCAGCTTTGACGCGGGGCGCTCCTACGAGCAGTACTTC	CASSFDAGRSYEQYF
NA	TRBV12-3/TRBV12-4	NA	TRBJ1-6	TGTGCCAGCAGATCAGGTGGTAATAATTCACCCCTCCACTTT	CASRSGGNNSPLHF
NA	TRBV28	NA	TRBJ2-7	TGTACCAGCACCACCTGGGCAGGAGCCTACGAGCAGTACTTC	CTSTTWAGAYEQYF
TRBD1	TRBV7-9	many	TRBJ1-4	TGTGCCAGCAGCTCCGGGGGAGGGACAGGAGAAAAACTGTTTTTT	CASSSGGGTGEKLFF
NA	TRBV6-1	many	TRBJ2-2	TGTGCCAGCAGTGAAGCCGGGAAGGGCGCCGGGGAGCTGTTTTTT	CASSEAGKGAGELFF
TRBD1	TRBV24-1	few	TRBJ1-2	TGTGCCACCAGTGACTTCCCCGGGACAGGGAGCGGGGGCTACACCTTC	CATSDFPGTGSGGYTF
NA	TRBV29-1	few	TRBJ2-2	TGCAGCGTTGAAGACACCGGGGAGCTGTTTTTT	CSVEDTGELFF
NA	TRBV12-3/TRBV12-4	many	TRBJ1-1	TGTGCCGTGAAGCCTCGCGACACTGAAGCTTTCTTT	CAVKPRDTEAFF
NA	TRBV30	many	TRBJ2-2	TGTGCCTGGAGCAGAACGGGAACCGGGGAGCTGTTTTTT	CAWSRTGTGELFF
TRBD2	TRBV9	many	TRBJ2-1	TGTGCCAGCAGCGCCACTGGACTAGCGGGCTACAATGAGCAGTTCTTC	CASSATGLAGYNEQFF
TRBD1	TRBV27	few	TRBJ2-2	TGTGCCAGCAGTTTGAGGACAGGGTCAGGGACCGGGGAGCTGTTTTTT	CASSLRTGSGTGELFF
NA	TRBV5-1	few	TRBJ2-2	TGCGCCAGCAGCTTGGCGCTAGCGTACACCGGGGAGCTGTTTTTT	CASSLALAYTGELFF
NA	TRBV7-6	NA	TRBJ2-1	TGTGCCAGCAGCGAGACAGTTAACTACAATGAGCAGTTCTTC	CASSETVNYNEQFF
TRBD2	TRBV5-1	NA	TRBJ2-1	TGCGCCAGCAGCTACACGACTAGCGGGAGGGCGGGAGAGCAGTTCTTC	CASSYTTSGRAGEQFF
TRBD1	TRBV11-1	NA	TRBJ2-7	TGTGCCAGCAGCCAAGCCGGGACAGGGAAAAACTACGAGCAGTACTTC	CASSQAGTGKNYEQYF
NA	TRBV19	many	TRBJ1-2	TGTGCCAGTAGTAACTCTGGGTGGACGTATGGCTACACCTTC	CASSNSGWTYGYTF
NA	TRBV7-6	many	TRBJ2-3	TGTGCCAGCAGCTGGGACTTCGAGACAGATACGCAGTATTTT	CASSWDFETDTQYF
NA	TRBV29-1	many	TRBJ2-5	TGCAGCGTTGAAATATCATCGGAGACCCAGTACTTC	CSVEISSETQYF
NA	TRBV13	NA	TRBJ2-7	TGTGCCAGCAGCATCGCCGGACGGCCTACCTACGAGCAGTACTTC	CASSIAGRPTYEQYF
TRBD2	TRBV20-1	NA	TRBJ2-1	TGCAGTGCTAGAGATCGGGTAGCGGGGGTGAATGAGCAGTTCTTC	CSARDRVAGVNEQFF
TRBD2	TRBV7-9	NA	TRBJ2-1	TGTGCCAGCAGCTCTTGGACTAGCGGGAGGTACTTC	CASSSWTSGRYF
NA	TRBV29-1	NA	TRBJ2-7	TGCAGCGTTGGAGGTTTAGGCGAGCAGTACTTC	CSVGGLGEQYF
NA	TRBV6-6	few	TRBJ2-7	TGTGCCAGCAGTCACGGTGCGTCGAGCTCCTACGAGCAGTACTTC	CASSHGASSSYEQYF
NA	TRBV6-6	NA	TRBJ1-2	TGTGCCACCAACAGCCTTAACTATGGCTACACCTTC	CATNSLNYGYTF
NA	TRBV4-1	few	TRBJ2-1	TGCGCCAGCAAAGAACAGGGAGGTTACAATGAGCAGTTCTTC	CASKEQGGYNEQFF
TRBD1	TRBV29-1	many	TRBJ2-1	TGCAGCGGGATACAGGGGAGACTCTTCTTC	CSGIQGRLFF
NA	TRBV5-1	NA	TRBJ2-1	TGCGCCAGCAGACCAGGGACTTCATATTCCTACAATGAGCAGTTCTTC	CASRPGTSYSYNEQFF
TRBD2	TRBV7-8	NA	TRBJ2-7	TGTGCCAGCAGCTCCTTGACCCCGGGACTAGCTCTAGACGAGCAGTACTTC	CASSSLTPGLALDEQYF
NA	TRBV28	many	TRBJ2-1	TGTGCCAGCCCCCCACCTATGGGGCACCCAGGGGAGCAGTTCTTC	CASPPPMGHPGEQFF
NA	TRBV11-1	NA	TRBJ1-1	TGTGCCAGCAGCGCGGTGGGGCTGAACACTGAAGCTTTCTTT	CASSAVGLNTEAFF
NA	TRBV7-2	many	TRBJ1-2	TGTGCCAGCAGCTTCTCCTCCAGCTATGGCTACACCTTC	CASSFSSSYGYTF